The 32 T cell receptor beta chains given below trace back to one sample, sequenced in a study of long-term antiretroviral therapy in people with HIV. At the survey level, the v3.0 immunoSEQ assay was run. Here immunoSEQ multiplex PCR was the method, and the copy in TCRdb shows in-frame clones only, minus some. This table holds almost 20,000 clones, approximately 90% found once. The starting material was unsorted PBMCs, obtained approximately 4.2 years before starting antiretroviral therapy. The receptors come from a woman in her 30s with HIV.

The CDR3 DNA sequence: TGTGCCATCAGTGAAGGGGACAGGACCTCTGAAGCTTTCTTT. This gives the protein CAISEGDRTSEAFF. The V gene is TRBV10-3, the J gene TRBJ1-1, with 8 nucleotides matching TRBD1. V lost 3 bases and J lost 6; bases outside the gene matches: 6. This CDR3 region has 14 residues. Germline loops: CDR1 ENHRY, CDR2 SYGVKD.

V usage is TRBV2 and J usage is TRBJ1-6; D gene uncertain. Trimming shortened V by 0 bases and J by 6 bases, and 3 bases separated the two germline ends. Germline assignment: CDR1 SNHLY and CDR2 FYNNEI. CDR3 size: 13 residues. This CDR3 is CASSEAPNSPLHF. For the CDR3, the DNA is TGTGCCAGCAGTGAAGCGCCTAATTCACCCCTCCACTTT.

This clone was seen more than once but under ten times. V is TRBV6-5 and J is TRBJ2-7; TRBD2 agrees at 12 bases. The V segment lost 7 bases and the J segment 3 bases; nucleotides outside the gene matches: 4. This CDR3 is built from 14 residues. Germline V gene data show CDR1 as MNHEY and CDR2 as SVGAGI. Written as DNA, the CDR3 is TGTGCCAGCAAAAGGACTAGCGGGGTCTACGAGCAGTACTTC. Translated: CASKRTSGVYEQYF.

This clone was seen a few times. This chain uses TRBV4-1 with TRBJ2-6, with 10 bases lining up with TRBD1. After removal of 2 bases from V and 1 base from J, the junction contained 8 bases not matched to a gene. This CDR3 is 19 amino acids long. CDR1 and CDR2 (germline): MGHRA, YSYEKL. The CDR3 region is CASSQSRTGGRSGANVLTF. For the CDR3, the DNA is TGCGCCAGCAGCCAATCCCGGACAGGGGGGAGATCTGGGGCCAACGTCCTGACTTTC.

The chain carries TRBV7-9 and TRBJ1-2, with 8 bases lining up with TRBD1. This CDR3 region has 16 residues. V shed 5 bases and J 5 bases; nucleotides not matched to a gene: 13. CDR1 is SEHNR and CDR2 is FQNEAQ in the germline V gene (reference sequence). The CDR3 DNA is TGTGCCAGCAGCCGGTGGACAGGGAGGTTCGGGTATGGCTACACCTTC. Amino acids: CASSRWTGRFGYGYTF.

This chain links TRBV7-8 with TRBJ1-1, with D uncertain. This CDR3 spans 13 amino acids. V lost 1 base and J lost 4, with 7 bases in between. Germline V CDR1 and CDR2: SGHVS, FQNEAQ. CDR3 DNA sequence: TGTGCCAGCAGCTTAGAAAGGGCCACTGAAGCTTTCTTT. It is translated as CASSLERATEAFF. The complete variable domain, with remaining parts taken from reference TRBV7-8 and TRBJ1-1, reads GAGVSQSPRYKVAKRGQDVALRCDPISGHVSLFWYQQALGQGPEFLTYFQNEAQLDKSGLPSDRFFAERPEGSVSTLKIQRTQQEDSAVYLCASSLERATEAFFGQGTRLTVV.

The chain recombines TRBV29-1 with TRBJ1-2; TRBD1 aligns across 8 bases. The CDR3 is 14 amino acids. Germline CDR1 is SQVTM and CDR2 is ANQGSEA. After removal of 6 bases from V and 4 bases from J, the junction contained 10 bases not matched to a gene. The CDR3 is CSVTGQGISYGYTF. In nucleotides, the CDR3 is TGCAGCGTGACCGGACAGGGAATAAGCTATGGCTACACCTTC. Drawing the rest from reference TRBV29-1 and TRBJ1-2, the complete variable domain is SAVISQKPSRDICQRGTSLTIQCQVDSQVTMMFWYRQQPGQSLTLIATANQGSEATYESGFVIDKFPISRPNLTFSTLTVSNMSPEDSSIYLCSVTGQGISYGYTFGSGTRLTVV.

This chain uses TRBV7-8 with TRBJ2-7, with TRBD2 matching 7 bases. V lost 5 bases, J lost 6 bases, and 10 bases stayed unmatched. The CDR3 contains 14 residues. CDR1 is SGHVS and CDR2 is FQNEAQ in the germline V gene. CDR3 protein: CASSRLAVALEQYF. The CDR3 nucleotides read TGTGCCAGCAGCCGCCTAGCGGTTGCACTCGAGCAGTACTTC.

This clone has more than one count but fewer than ten. This chain links TRBV11-2 with TRBJ2-7, with 9 positions matching TRBD1. From germline, CDR1 is SGHAT and CDR2 FQNNGV. This CDR3 has 15 amino acids. V was clipped by 7 bases and J by 3 bases; unmatched bases: 10. This CDR3 reads CASTRGQGSNYEQYF. The CDR3, as DNA: TGTGCCAGCACCCGCGGACAGGGGTCGAACTACGAGCAGTACTTC.

There are a few counts of this clone. This rearrangement joins TRBV7-9 to TRBJ2-3, with 8 bases lining up with TRBD1. The CDR3 sequence is 14 residues long. Trimming removed 5 bases from V and 3 bases from J; junction bases left unmatched: 4. In germline, CDR1 is SEHNR, CDR2 FQNEAQ (reference sequence). CDR3 amino acids: CASSARQGTDTQYF. The CDR3 region has the DNA TGTGCCAGCAGCGCGCGACAGGGGACAGATACGCAGTATTTT.

This sequence joins TRBV30 and TRBJ1-3; D gene ambiguous. V was cut by 5 bases and J by 8 bases, with 10 bases left in between. Germline V gene lookup returns CDR1 GTSNPN and CDR2 SVGIG (reference sequence). This CDR3 contains 11 residues. CDR3 DNA: TGTGCCTGGGACGGATTATACACCATATATTTT. Its protein product is CAWDGLYTIYF.

The chain joins TRBV27 to TRBJ2-3; D remains unclear. This CDR3 has 15 residues. The V gene lost 6 bases and the J gene lost 0 bases, with 13 bases spanning the gap. CDR1 MNHEY and CDR2 SMNVEV come from the germline V gene (reference sequence). CDR3 region: CASRALLASTDTQYF. The CDR3 nucleotides are TGTGCCAGCAGGGCACTCTTAGCTAGCACAGATACGCAGTATTTT.

The V call is TRBV18, the J call TRBJ1-3; TRBD1 aligns across 7 bases. The J segment lost 0 bases and the V segment lost 5 bases, leaving 7 bases of the junction unmatched. The germline V gene has CDR1 KGHSH and CDR2 LQKENI. CDR3 length: 16 amino acids. The CDR3 region has the DNA TGTGCCAGCTCATCCTGGACAGGCTCCTCTGGAAACACCATATATTTT. Encoded protein: CASSSWTGSSGNTIYF.

This chain uses TRBV9 with TRBJ1-4; no clear D gene. The ends were cut back, 0 bases at V and 0 bases at J, with 6 bases in the middle. Germline lookup yields CDR1 SGDLS and CDR2 YYNGEE. The CDR3 is made up of 15 amino acids. The CDR3 DNA sequence: TGTGCCAGCAGCGTAGGGGGTGCAACTAATGAAAAACTGTTTTTT. As protein: CASSVGGATNEKLFF.

The rearrangement joins TRBV7-9 to TRBJ2-1; D may match TRBD1 or TRBD2 (6 bases each). The CDR3 has 15 residues. The V gene lost 3 bases and the J gene lost 6 bases, with 15 bases spanning the gap. Germline V CDR1 and CDR2: SEHNR, FQNEAQ (reference sequence). In DNA form, the CDR3 reads TGTGCCAGCAGCTTTCGTGGGGGGCGGCGCAATGAGCAGTTCTTC. It translates to CASSFRGGRRNEQFF.

In its sample, this clone ranks as medium-sized. This chain connects TRBV5-5 to TRBJ1-6; possibly TRBD1 for D (6 bases). CDR1 is SGHKS, CDR2 YYEKEE, per germline (reference sequence). V was shortened by 0 bases and J by 12 bases, with 22 bases between the two germline ends. The CDR3 runs to 17 residues. CDR3 sequence reads: CASSLAIQDSRIIPLHF. DNA of the CDR3: TGTGCCAGCAGCTTGGCCATTCAGGACAGCAGAATTATACCCCTCCACTTT. Together with reference TRBV5-5 and TRBJ1-6, the CDR3 gives the full variable domain: DAGVTQSPTHLIKTRGQQVTLRCSPISGHKSVSWYQQVLGQGPQFIFQYYEKEERGRGNFPDRFSARQFPNYSSELNVNALLLGDSALYLCASSLAIQDSRIIPLHFGNGTRLTVT.

The rearrangement uses TRBV7-2 and TRBJ1-5, with unresolved D. The V and J ends lost 3 bases and 4 bases respectively, with 13 bases between them. The CDR3 has 15 residues. Germline values: CDR1 SGHTA, CDR2 FQGNSA. The DNA of the CDR3 is TGTGCCAGCAGCTTGGACGGGCCTGGGAATCAGCCCCAGCATTTT. It is translated as CASSLDGPGNQPQHF.

Details on this clone: Germline is not matched at one junction end, which may reflect a read error. The rearrangement uses TRBV4-3 and TRBJ2-7; 8 bases map to TRBD1. This CDR3 comprises 16 residues. The germline V gene encodes CDR1 LGHNA and CDR2 YSLEER. CDR3 nucleotides: TGCGCCAGCGGCCAAGAGAGGGGACAGGCCTCCTACGAGCAGTACTTC. Encoded protein: CASGQERGQASYEQYF.

The chain is built from TRBV7-2 and TRBJ1-3; D call uncertain. V was trimmed by 0 bases and J by 7 bases, leaving 7 bases between them. Germline CDR1 SGHTA, CDR2 FQGNSA. The CDR3 covers 13 residues. The CDR3 DNA reads as TGTGCCAGCAGCTTAGCAAACCATAACACCATATATTTT. Amino acids: CASSLANHNTIYF.

The chain couples TRBV6-6 to TRBJ1-1; tentatively, D is TRBD1 (5 bases). The V end was cut by 9 bases, the J end by 1 base, with 12 bases between. The germline V gene encodes CDR1 MNHNY and CDR2 SVGAGI (reference sequence). This CDR3 comprises 13 residues. The CDR3 DNA follows: TGTGCCAGTGCGGGGGAACGGAACACTGAAGCTTTCTTT. Residues: CASAGERNTEAFF.

The DNA for the CDR3 is TGTGCTAGTGGTTTCGCCTACGAGCAGTACTTC. It translates to CASGFAYEQYF. The chain combines TRBV12-5 with TRBJ2-7; D is ambiguous. This CDR3 is built from 11 residues. CDR1 and CDR2 (germline): LGHNT, FRNRAP. The V end lost 3 bases, the J end lost 2 bases, and 2 bases lay between the germline ends.

This chain joins TRBV12-5 and TRBJ1-3; D unclear. The CDR3 has 13 amino acids. In germline, CDR1 is LGHNT, CDR2 FRNRAP. V lost 7 bases and J 0 bases, leaving 7 bases between the germline ends. CDR3 bases: TGTGCTAGTGAGCTCGGCTCTGGAAACACCATATATTTT. Its translation: CASELGSGNTIYF.

CDR3 nucleotide sequence: TGTGCCAGCAGCTTTATTAGGGCGGGGGGCTCCCCGAGAGTCGTTCAGTACTTC. Translating gives CASSFIRAGGSPRVVQYF. This chain uses TRBV11-2 with TRBJ2-4; TRBD2 matches 8 bases. Germline CDR1 is SGHAT and CDR2 is FQNNGV. The V and J ends lost 3 bases and 11 bases, in that order; junction bases with no gene match: 21. The length of the CDR3 is 18 residues.

This chain joins TRBV28 and TRBJ1-2, with 9 positions matching TRBD1. The CDR3 has 15 amino acids. The V gene's germline CDR1 is MDHEN and CDR2 SYDVKM. Unmatched junction bases numbered 8, after V lost 5 bases and J lost 4 bases. The CDR3 sequence is CASSPGGQGGYGYTF. CDR3 DNA: TGTGCCAGCAGTCCGGGGGGACAGGGCGGCTATGGCTACACCTTC.

This clone was counted a few times. The chain has TRBV30 and TRBJ1-2; D may be TRBD1 (6 bases). The germline V gene encodes CDR1 GTSNPN and CDR2 SVGIG (reference sequence). Trimming removed 4 bases from V and 2 bases from J, with 23 bases in between. The CDR3 has 17 amino acids. In nucleotides, the CDR3 is TGTGCCTGGAATAACCACAGGACAGACTCGAGGAACTATGGCTACACCTTC. Amino acid sequence: CAWNNHRTDSRNYGYTF.

The chain recombines TRBV5-1 with TRBJ1-3; 7 bases align to TRBD1. Unmatched junction bases numbered 6, after V lost 0 bases and J lost 3 bases. The CDR3 is 16 amino acids. Per the germline V gene, CDR1 is SGHRS and CDR2 is YFSETQ. CDR3 nucleotides: TGCGCCAGCAGCTTGGCGGAGGGGGCGCTTGGAAACACCATATATTTT. Protein: CASSLAEGALGNTIYF. Together with reference TRBV5-1 and TRBJ1-3, the CDR3 gives the full variable domain: KAGVTQTPRYLIKTRGQQVTLSCSPISGHRSVSWYQQTPGQGLQFLFEYFSETQRNKGNFPGRFSGRQFSNSRSEMNVSTLELGDSALYLCASSLAEGALGNTIYFGEGSWLTVV.

CDR3 in amino acids: CASRRQIPWGYTF. The CDR3 region has the DNA TGTGCCAGCAGACGACAGATCCCCTGGGGCTACACCTTC. The rearrangement links TRBV6-5 to TRBJ1-2; tentative D call: TRBD1 (5 bases). The CDR3 is 13 amino acids. V dropped 6 bases and J dropped 8 bases, with 16 bases sitting between them. Germline CDR1 and CDR2: MNHEY and SVGAGI.

The chain links TRBV5-1 to TRBJ2-5, with 9 bases aligning to TRBD2. Germline V gives CDR1 SGHRS, CDR2 YFSETQ. The CDR3 spans 16 residues. Trimming took 4 bases from V and 4 from J; bases not matched to a gene: 11. CDR3 DNA sequence: TGCGCCAGCAGCCCGATCGGCGGGGGGGCCCCAGAGACCCAGTACTTC. Its protein is CASSPIGGGAPETQYF. The full variable domain, rest sourced from reference TRBV5-1 and TRBJ2-5, is KAGVTQTPRYLIKTRGQQVTLSCSPISGHRSVSWYQQTPGQGLQFLFEYFSETQRNKGNFPGRFSGRQFSNSRSEMNVSTLELGDSALYLCASSPIGGGAPETQYFGPGTRLLVL.

The rearrangement links TRBV5-4 to TRBJ2-5; D is unclear. The V and J ends lost 1 base and 1 base respectively, with 5 bases between them. This CDR3 contains 13 residues. CDR1 is SGHNT, CDR2 YYREEE, per germline (reference sequence). The CDR3: CASSLTFQETQYF. CDR3 DNA sequence: TGTGCCAGCAGCTTGACCTTCCAAGAGACCCAGTACTTC.

This chain connects TRBV10-2 to TRBJ1-2; 9 nucleotides line up with TRBD1. This CDR3 has 14 residues. Unmatched junction bases numbered 2, after V lost 2 bases and J lost 4 bases. Germline values: CDR1 WSHSY, CDR2 SAAADI. CDR3 loop: CASSEQGQGYGYTF. In DNA, the CDR3 is TGCGCCAGCAGTGAGCAGGGACAGGGCTATGGCTACACCTTC.

This chain links TRBV11-3 with TRBJ1-6; D unresolved. Looked up from germline, CDR1 is SGHNT and CDR2 is YENEEA. Trimming pared 5 bases from V and 2 bases from J, leaving 7 bases between. The CDR3 extends over 14 amino acids. The CDR3 reads CASSRETYNSPLHF. DNA for the CDR3: TGTGCCAGCAGCCGGGAAACCTATAATTCACCCCTCCACTTT.

The chain's CDR3 is CASSLDPDTNTEAFF. The CDR3 coding sequence is TGTGCCAGCAGCTTAGATCCGGATACGAACACTGAAGCTTTCTTT. The chain recombines TRBV11-2 with TRBJ1-1; D is uncertain. The CDR3 extends over 15 amino acids. In germline, CDR1 is SGHAT, CDR2 FQNNGV. V lost 0 bases and J 1 base, leaving 9 bases between the germline ends.